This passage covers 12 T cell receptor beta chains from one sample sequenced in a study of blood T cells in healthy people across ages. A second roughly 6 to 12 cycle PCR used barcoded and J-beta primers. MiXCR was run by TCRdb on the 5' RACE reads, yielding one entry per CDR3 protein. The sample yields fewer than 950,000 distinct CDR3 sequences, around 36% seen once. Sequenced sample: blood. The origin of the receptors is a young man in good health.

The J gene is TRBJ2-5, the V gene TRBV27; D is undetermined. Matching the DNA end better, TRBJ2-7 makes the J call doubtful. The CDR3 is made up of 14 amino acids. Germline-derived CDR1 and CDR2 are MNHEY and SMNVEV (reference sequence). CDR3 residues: CASSLWALGSEQYF. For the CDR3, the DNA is TGTGCCAGCAGTTTATGGGCCCTGGGATCCGAGCAGTACTTC.

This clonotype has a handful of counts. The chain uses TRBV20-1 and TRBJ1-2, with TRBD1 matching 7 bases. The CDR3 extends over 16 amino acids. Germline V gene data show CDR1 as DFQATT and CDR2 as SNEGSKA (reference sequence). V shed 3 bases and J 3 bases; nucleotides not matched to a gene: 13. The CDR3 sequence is CSASGEGARIDYGYTF. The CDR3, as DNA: TGCAGTGCTAGTGGTGAGGGGGCAAGGATAGACTATGGCTACACCTTC.

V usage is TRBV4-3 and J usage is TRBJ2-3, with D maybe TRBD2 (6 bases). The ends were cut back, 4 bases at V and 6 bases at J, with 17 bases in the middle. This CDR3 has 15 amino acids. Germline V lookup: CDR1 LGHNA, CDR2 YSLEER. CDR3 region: CASSPGRTPPDTQYF. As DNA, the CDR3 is TGCGCCAGCAGCCCAGGGAGGACTCCTCCCGATACGCAGTATTTT.

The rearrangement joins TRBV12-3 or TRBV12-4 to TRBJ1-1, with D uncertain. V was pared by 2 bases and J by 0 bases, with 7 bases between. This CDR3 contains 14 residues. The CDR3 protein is CASSLKAMNTEAFF. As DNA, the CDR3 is TGTGCCAGCAGTTTAAAAGCCATGAACACTGAAGCTTTCTTT.

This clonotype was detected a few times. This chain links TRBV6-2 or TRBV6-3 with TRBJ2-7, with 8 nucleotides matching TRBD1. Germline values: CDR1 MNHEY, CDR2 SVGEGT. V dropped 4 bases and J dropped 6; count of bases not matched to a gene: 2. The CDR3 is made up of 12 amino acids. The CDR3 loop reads CASSSGQVEQYF. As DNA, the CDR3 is TGTGCCAGCAGTTCGGGACAGGTCGAGCAGTACTTC.

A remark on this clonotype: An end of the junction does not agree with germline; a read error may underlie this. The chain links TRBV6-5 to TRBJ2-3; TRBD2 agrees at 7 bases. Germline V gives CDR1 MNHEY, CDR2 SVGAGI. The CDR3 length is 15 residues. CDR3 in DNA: TGTGTCAGCAGTTACAGCGGGGCTAGCACAGATACGCAGTATTTT. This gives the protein CVSSYSGASTDTQYF.

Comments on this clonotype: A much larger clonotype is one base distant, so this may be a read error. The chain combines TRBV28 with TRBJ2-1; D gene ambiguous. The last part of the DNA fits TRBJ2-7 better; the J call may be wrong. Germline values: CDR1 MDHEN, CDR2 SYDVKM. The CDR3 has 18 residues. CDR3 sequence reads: CASSSFSLLAVSYNEQYF. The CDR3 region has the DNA TGTGCCAGCAGTTCCTTTAGCTTGCTGGCGGTCTCCTACAATGAGCAGTACTTC.

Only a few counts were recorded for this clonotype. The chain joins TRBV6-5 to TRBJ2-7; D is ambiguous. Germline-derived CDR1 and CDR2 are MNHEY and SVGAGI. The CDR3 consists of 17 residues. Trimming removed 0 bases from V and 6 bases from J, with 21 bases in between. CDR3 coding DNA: TGTGCCAGCAGTTACTCACCTCTTCTGAAGATACCGCCCGAGCAGTACTTC. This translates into CASSYSPLLKIPPEQYF.

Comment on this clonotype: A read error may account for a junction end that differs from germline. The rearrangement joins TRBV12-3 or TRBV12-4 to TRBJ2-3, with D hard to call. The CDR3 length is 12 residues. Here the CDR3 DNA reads TGTGCCACCGCGGCGGCCACAGATACGCAGTCTTTT. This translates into CATAAATDTQSF.

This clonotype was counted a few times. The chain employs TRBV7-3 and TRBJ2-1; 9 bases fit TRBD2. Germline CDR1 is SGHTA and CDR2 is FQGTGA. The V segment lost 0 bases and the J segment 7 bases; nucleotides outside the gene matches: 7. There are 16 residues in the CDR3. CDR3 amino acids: CASSLTGGLAGNEQFF. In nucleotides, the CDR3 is TGTGCCAGCAGCTTAACCGGAGGGCTAGCGGGGAATGAGCAGTTCTTC.

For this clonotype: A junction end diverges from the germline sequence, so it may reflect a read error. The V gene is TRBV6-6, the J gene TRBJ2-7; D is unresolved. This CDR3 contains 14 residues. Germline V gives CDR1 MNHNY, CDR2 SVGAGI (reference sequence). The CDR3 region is CASRYFENSYEQYF. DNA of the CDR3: TGTGCCAGCAGGTACTTTGAAAACTCCTACGAGCAGTACTTC.

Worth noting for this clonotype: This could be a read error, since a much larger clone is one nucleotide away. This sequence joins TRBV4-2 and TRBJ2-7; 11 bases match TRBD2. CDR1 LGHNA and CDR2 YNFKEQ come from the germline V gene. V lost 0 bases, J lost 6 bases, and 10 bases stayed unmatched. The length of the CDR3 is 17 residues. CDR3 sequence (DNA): TGTGCCAGCAGCCAAGATTTGGGTAGCGGGGGGGCCGGCGAGCAGTACTTC. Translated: CASSQDLGSGGAGEQYF.